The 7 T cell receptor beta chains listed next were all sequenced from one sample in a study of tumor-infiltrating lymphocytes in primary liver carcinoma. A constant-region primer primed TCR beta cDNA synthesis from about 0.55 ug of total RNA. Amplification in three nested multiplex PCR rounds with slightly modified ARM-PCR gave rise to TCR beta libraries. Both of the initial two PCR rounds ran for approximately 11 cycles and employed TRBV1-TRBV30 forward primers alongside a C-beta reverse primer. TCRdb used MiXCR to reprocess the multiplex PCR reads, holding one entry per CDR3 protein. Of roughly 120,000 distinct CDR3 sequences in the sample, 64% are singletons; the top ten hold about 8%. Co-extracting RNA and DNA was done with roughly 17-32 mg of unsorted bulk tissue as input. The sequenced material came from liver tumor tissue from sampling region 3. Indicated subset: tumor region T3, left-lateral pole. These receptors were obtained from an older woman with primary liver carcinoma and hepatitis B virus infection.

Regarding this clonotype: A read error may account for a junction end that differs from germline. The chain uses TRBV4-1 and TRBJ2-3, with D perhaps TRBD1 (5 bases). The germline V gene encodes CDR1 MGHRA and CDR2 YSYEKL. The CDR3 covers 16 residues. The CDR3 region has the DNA TGCACCAGTCGCGGAGATCAGGGTAAAATTACAGATACGCAGTATTTT. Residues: CTSRGDQGKITDTQYF.

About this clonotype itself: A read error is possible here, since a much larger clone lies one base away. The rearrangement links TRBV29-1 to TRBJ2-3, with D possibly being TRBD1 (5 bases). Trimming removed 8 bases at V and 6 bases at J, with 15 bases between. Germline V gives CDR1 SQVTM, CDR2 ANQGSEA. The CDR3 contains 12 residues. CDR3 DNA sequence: TGCAGCATTACTGGGGCTGGGGATACGCAGTATTTT. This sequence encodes CSITGAGDTQYF.

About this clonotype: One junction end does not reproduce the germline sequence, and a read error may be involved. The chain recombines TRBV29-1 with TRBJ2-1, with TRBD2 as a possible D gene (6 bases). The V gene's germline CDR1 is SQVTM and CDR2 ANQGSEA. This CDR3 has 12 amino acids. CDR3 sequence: CRVENPGGEQFF. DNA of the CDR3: TGCAGAGTTGAGAATCCCGGGGGTGAGCAGTTCTTC.

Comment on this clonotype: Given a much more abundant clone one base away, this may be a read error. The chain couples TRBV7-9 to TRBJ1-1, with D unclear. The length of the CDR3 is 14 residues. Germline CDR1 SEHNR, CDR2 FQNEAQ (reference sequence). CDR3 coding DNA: TGTGCCAGCAGCCGCCCAGTGGTGAACGCTGAAGCTTTCTTT. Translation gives CASSRPVVNAEAFF.

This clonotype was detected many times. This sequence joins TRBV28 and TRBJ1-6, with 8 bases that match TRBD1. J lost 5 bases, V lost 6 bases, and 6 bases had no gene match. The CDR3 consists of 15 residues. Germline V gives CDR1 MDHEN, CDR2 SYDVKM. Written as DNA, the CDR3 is TGTGCCAGCAGAGGAACAGGGGGGGATAATTCACCCCTCCACTTT. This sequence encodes CASRGTGGDNSPLHF.

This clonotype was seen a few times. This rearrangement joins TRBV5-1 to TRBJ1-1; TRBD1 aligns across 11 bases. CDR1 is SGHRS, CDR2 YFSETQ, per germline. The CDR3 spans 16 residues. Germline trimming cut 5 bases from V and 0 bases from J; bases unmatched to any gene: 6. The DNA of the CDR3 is TGCGCCAGCAGTTTCGGGACAGGGGGAATGAACACTGAAGCTTTCTTT. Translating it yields CASSFGTGGMNTEAFF.

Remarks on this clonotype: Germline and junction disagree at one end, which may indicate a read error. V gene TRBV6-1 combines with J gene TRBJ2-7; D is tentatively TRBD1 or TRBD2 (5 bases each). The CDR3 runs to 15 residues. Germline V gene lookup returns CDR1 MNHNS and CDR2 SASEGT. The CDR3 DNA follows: TGCGCCAGCACTGAAGAGGGTCCAGGGAGCTACGAGCAGTACTTC. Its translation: CASTEEGPGSYEQYF.